This is a list of T cell receptor beta chains from one sample in a study of CD8 T cells in Susac syndrome. TCRdb used MiXCR to reprocess the immunoSEQ multiplex PCR reads, holding one entry per CDR3 protein. Found here are about 190,000 distinct CDR3 sequences, more than 90% of them singletons; the top ten hold approximately 0.089%. The specimen was CD4+ T cells from PBMCs. These receptors were collected from a human donor with Susac syndrome. Each CDR3 is given with its conserved first and last residue. Fields, in order: CDR3 protein, V gene, D gene. A D gene is named only where the DNA matches it firmly.

CASSYRRGQETQYF,TRBV6-5,-
CASSWALTSGAYNEQFF,TRBV5-1,TRBD2
CASSSPGVYGYTF,TRBV5-4,-
CASSFYRRRDTGELFF,TRBV5-6,-
CAWGTPNYGYTF,TRBV30,-
CSVETADTQYF,TRBV29-1,-
CASSGDSEETQYF,TRBV5-1,TRBD1
CSVDGTGLLGYTF,TRBV29-1,TRBD1
CASSPRPEQYF,TRBV5-8,-
CAISESDGHSGNTIYF,TRBV10-3,-
CASSYKGTGTGHYEQYF,TRBV6-5,TRBD1
CASSPQERGDQETQYF,TRBV7-9,TRBD2
CATSRENRGFYHEQYF,TRBV15,TRBD1
CATSATGVGEQYF,TRBV24-1,TRBD1
CAWSRHFNQPQHF,TRBV30,-
CSAGGVPSSYNEQFF,TRBV20-1,-
CAWSVTAEAFF,TRBV30,-
CASTPDRGGYTF,TRBV12-3/TRBV12-4,TRBD1
CASSLERGEGYTF,TRBV7-9,-
CASSFRLGTLAKNIQYF,TRBV12-3/TRBV12-4,-
CASSAGLYTGELFF,TRBV7-7,-
CATSDSRDARRYNEQFF,TRBV24-1,-
CASSSPEPRRSEQFF,TRBV27,-
CASSLQVSYEQYF,TRBV5-1,-
CASSPIQWGQETQYF,TRBV3-1,-
CSAAKALTSGVHTDTQYF,TRBV20-1,TRBD2
CSASPGGYYEQYF,TRBV20-1,-
CASSFMGDAQETQYF,TRBV27,-
CASSQDGALAGGLHTGELFF,TRBV4-2,TRBD2
CATSRTGRGINSPLHF,TRBV15,-
CSVQRQGYYEQYF,TRBV29-1,TRBD1
CASSKGYEQYF,TRBV7-8,-
CASSVLGSRAEKLFF,TRBV9,-
CASGSGGTVGTQYF,TRBV28,TRBD2
CASSPPDRLEETQYF,TRBV18,-
CASSPRGRNTGELFF,TRBV7-2,-
CASSEVRGAGYTF,TRBV2,-
CASSYDRNYGYTF,TRBV6-2/TRBV6-3,-
CAWSLLGAGYGYTF,TRBV30,-
CASSPSGTGNQPQHF,TRBV5-1,TRBD1
CASSSTGQGLFEQYF,TRBV19,TRBD1
CASSEVDTYYGYTF,TRBV25-1,-
CASSLGGRYSPLHF,TRBV12-3/TRBV12-4,-
CASSPQTSSYEQYF,TRBV9,-
CASSTDAHYGYTF,TRBV19,-
CASRGGSGEQFF,TRBV7-9,-
CASSQETGGFANTGELFF,TRBV4-1,-
CSAPLGRPYEQYF,TRBV20-1,-
CASHRAVNEQFF,TRBV12-3/TRBV12-4,-
CASSFRGPIAKNIQYF,TRBV28,-
CATSREEEWNYNEQFF,TRBV15,-
CASSQGLRDYGYTF,TRBV3-1,-
CASSHSSGGDSYEQYF,TRBV4-1,TRBD2
CASTKRSGGGETQYF,TRBV6-5,TRBD2
CAWSLGVFDNEQFF,TRBV30,-
CASQSPATGELFF,TRBV4-1,-